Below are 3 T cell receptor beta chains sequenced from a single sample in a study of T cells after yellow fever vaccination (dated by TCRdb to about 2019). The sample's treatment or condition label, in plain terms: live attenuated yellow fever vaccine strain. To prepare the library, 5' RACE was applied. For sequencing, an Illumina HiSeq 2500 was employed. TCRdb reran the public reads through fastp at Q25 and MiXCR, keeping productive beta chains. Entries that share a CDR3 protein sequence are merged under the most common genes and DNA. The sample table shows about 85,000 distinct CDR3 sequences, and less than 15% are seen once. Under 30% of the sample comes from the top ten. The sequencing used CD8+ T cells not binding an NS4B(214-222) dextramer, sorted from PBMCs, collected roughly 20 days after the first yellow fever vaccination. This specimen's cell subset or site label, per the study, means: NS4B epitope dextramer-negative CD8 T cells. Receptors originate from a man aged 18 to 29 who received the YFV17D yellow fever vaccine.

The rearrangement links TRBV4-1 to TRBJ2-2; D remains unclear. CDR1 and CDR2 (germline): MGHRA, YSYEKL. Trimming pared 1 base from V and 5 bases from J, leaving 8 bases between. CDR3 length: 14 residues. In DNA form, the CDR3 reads TGCGCCAGCAGCCAAGCCCTCGGTACCGGGGAGCTGTTTTTT. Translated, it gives CASSQALGTGELFF.

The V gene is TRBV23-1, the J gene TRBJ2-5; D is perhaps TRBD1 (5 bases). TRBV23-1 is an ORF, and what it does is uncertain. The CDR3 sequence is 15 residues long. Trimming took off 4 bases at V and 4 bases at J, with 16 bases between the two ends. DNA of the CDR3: TGCGCCAGCAGTCCTCAGGGTCCCATGAGAGAGACCCAGTACTTC. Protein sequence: CASSPQGPMRETQYF.

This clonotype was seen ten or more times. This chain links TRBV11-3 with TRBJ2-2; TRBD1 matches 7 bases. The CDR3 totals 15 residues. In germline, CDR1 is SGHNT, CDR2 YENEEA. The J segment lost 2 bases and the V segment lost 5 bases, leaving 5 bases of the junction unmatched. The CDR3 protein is CASSPGTVNTGELFF. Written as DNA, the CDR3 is TGTGCCAGCAGCCCCGGGACAGTTAACACCGGGGAGCTGTTTTTT.